The following is a T cell receptor (beta chain) sequence with its context. The CDR3 has 13 residues. Unmatched junction bases numbered 7, after V lost 5 bases and J lost 7 bases. From germline, CDR1 is SQVTM and CDR2 ANQGSEA. Produced via immunoSEQ multiplex PCR; TCRdb's table is partial and in-frame only. The sample includes nearly 40,000 clones, roughly 92% of them seen just once. The source of the sample is a study of T cell changes during pregnancy in multiple sclerosis. The sample in question was CD4+ T cells from peripheral blood mononuclear cells, obtained before pregnancy. V is TRBV29-1 and J is TRBJ2-4; 8 nucleotides align to TRBD1. The sequence was collected from a female donor with multiple sclerosis, enrolled in a pregnancy study. This chain's CDR3 is CSVQTGGGNIQYF. Written as DNA, the CDR3 is TGCAGCGTTCAAACAGGGGGTGGGAACATTCAGTACTTC.